These 32 T cell receptor beta chains were all obtained from the same sample, sequenced in a study of cytomegalovirus exposure and HLA in healthy donors (dated by TCRdb to about 2017). The library was made by the immunoSEQ multiplex PCR assay. A mixture of 60 forward primers for TCR Vbeta segments and 13 reverse primers for TCR Jbeta segments was used in the multiplex PCR. TCRdb holds this immuneACCESS table with in-frame rearrangements only. Some clones are missing; in checked studies, unresolved V genes explain under half, and the rest has no known cause. The sample includes more than 250,000 clones, with 70% to 90% observed a single time. The ten biggest clones cover around 2.1% of the sample. The sequenced material came from PBMCs. Receptors originate from a woman in her late teens or twenties in good health and CMV-seronegative.

This chain uses TRBV4-1 with TRBJ1-6; D gene unclear. The ends were cut back, 1 base at V and 6 bases at J, with 10 bases in the middle. The CDR3 contains 15 residues. CDR1 is MGHRA, CDR2 YSYEKL, per germline. The CDR3 loop is CASSQVEASNSPLHF. As DNA, the CDR3 is TGCGCCAGCAGCCAAGTTGAGGCCTCTAATTCACCCCTCCACTTT.

This rearrangement joins TRBV6-6 to TRBJ2-7; the match to TRBD1 covers 7 bases. Germline assignment: CDR1 MNHNY and CDR2 SVGAGI (reference sequence). The junction had 7 bases not matched to a gene; V was cut back by 7 bases and J by 4 bases. The CDR3 is made up of 13 amino acids. The CDR3 sequence is CASTLTGSYEQYF. The CDR3 DNA sequence: TGTGCCAGCACCCTGACAGGGTCTTACGAGCAGTACTTC.

This clone was detected once. This rearrangement joins TRBV9 to TRBJ2-2; D might be TRBD2 (7 bases). With 0 bases removed from V and 7 bases from J, the gap between germline ends came to 16 bases. The CDR3 is 16 amino acids. From germline, CDR1 is SGDLS and CDR2 YYNGEE. Here the CDR3 reads CASSVVPGGLGGELFF. The CDR3 DNA follows: TGTGCCAGCAGCGTAGTCCCGGGGGGCCTTGGCGGGGAGCTGTTTTTT.

The rearrangement links TRBV7-2 to TRBJ1-5, with D unclear. The CDR3 contains 12 residues. V shed 3 bases and J shed 7 bases, with 7 bases lying between them. Per germline, CDR1 SGHTA and CDR2 FQGNSA. DNA of the CDR3: TGTGCCAGCAGCTTTCCGGGACAGCCCCAGCATTTT. Translation gives CASSFPGQPQHF.

The rearrangement uses TRBV9 and TRBJ2-1; TRBD1 agrees at 9 bases. The CDR3 is 16 amino acids. V trimming: 3 bases; J trimming: 8 bases; junction bases outside the gene matches: 12. Germline values: CDR1 SGDLS, CDR2 YYNGEE. CDR3 coding DNA: TGTGCCAGCAGCGGCCGCTCGGGACAGGGCATCCATGAGCAGTTCTTC. Residues: CASSGRSGQGIHEQFF.

V and J are TRBV4-1 and TRBJ2-4; a weak D match, TRBD1 (6 bases). V lost 6 bases, J lost 1 base, and 19 bases lay in between. Per the germline V gene, CDR1 is MGHRA and CDR2 is YSYEKL. CDR3 length: 17 residues. In DNA, the CDR3 is TGCGCCAGCAGAGCAGCAGGGGCCGCCGCGGCCAAAAACATTCAGTACTTC. This sequence encodes CASRAAGAAAAKNIQYF.

The genes are TRBV2 and TRBJ2-7; D call uncertain. The CDR3 totals 13 residues. CDR1 is SNHLY and CDR2 is FYNNEI in the germline V gene. V was trimmed by 8 bases and J by 1 base, leaving 12 bases between them. CDR3 loop: CASSFTGSYEQYF. Here the CDR3 DNA reads TGTGCCAGCTCCTTTACGGGTTCCTACGAGCAGTACTTC.

The V call is TRBV19, the J call TRBJ1-5; 7 bases align to TRBD1. Germline CDR1 LNHDA, CDR2 SQIVND (reference sequence). This CDR3 has 16 amino acids. V was clipped by 2 bases and J by 0 bases; unmatched bases: 4. The CDR3 sequence is CASSITQGYSNQPQHF. The CDR3 coding sequence is TGTGCCAGTAGTATAACACAGGGGTATAGCAATCAGCCCCAGCATTTT.

The chain is built from TRBV5-4 and TRBJ2-7, with a tentative D call TRBD2 (5 bases). The CDR3 has 16 amino acids. CDR1 and CDR2 (germline): SGHNT, YYREEE (reference sequence). Trimming shortened V by 4 bases and J by 1 base, and 18 bases separated the two germline ends. This CDR3 is CASSTDPGLSSYEQYF. In DNA, the CDR3 is TGTGCCAGCAGCACTGACCCCGGACTGAGTTCCTACGAGCAGTACTTC.

J is TRBJ2-1 and V is TRBV11-2; possibly TRBD2 for D (6 bases). The CDR3 contains 14 residues. With 1 base removed from V and 2 bases from J, the gap between germline ends came to 6 bases. CDR1 and CDR2 (germline): SGHAT, FQNNGV. The CDR3: CASSLGGTYNEQFF. CDR3 nucleotides: TGTGCCAGCAGCTTAGGCGGGACCTACAATGAGCAGTTCTTC.

The V call is TRBV6-5, the J call TRBJ2-1, with 9 bases that match TRBD1. Trimming cost V 6 bases and J 1 base; bases outside gene matches: 4. There are 15 residues in the CDR3. The germline CDR1 and CDR2 sequences are MNHEY and SVGAGI. The CDR3 DNA reads TGTGCCAGCAGCTTCGGGACAGGGTCCTACAATGAGCAGTTCTTC. It yields the protein CASSFGTGSYNEQFF.

The V call is TRBV6-5, the J call TRBJ1-5; the match to TRBD1 covers 8 bases. This CDR3 has 15 amino acids. V lost 2 bases, J lost 9 bases, and 9 bases stayed unmatched. Germline V gene sequence: CDR1 MNHEY, CDR2 SVGAGI. The chain's CDR3 is CASSYGTGHEWPQHF. Written as DNA, the CDR3 is TGTGCCAGCAGTTACGGGACAGGCCACGAGTGGCCCCAGCATTTT.

This chain joins TRBV5-4 and TRBJ2-7; TRBD1 aligns across 9 bases. Germline V gene lookup returns CDR1 SGHNT and CDR2 YYREEE (reference sequence). V was pared by 4 bases and J by 3 bases, with 5 bases of the junction left unmatched. There are 14 residues in the CDR3. The CDR3 sequence: CASSHGTGLYEQYF. The CDR3 coding sequence is TGTGCCAGCAGCCACGGGACAGGGCTCTACGAGCAGTACTTC.

The V and J genes are TRBV13 and TRBJ1-1; D remains ambiguous. The V end was cut by 5 bases, the J end by 0 bases, with 13 bases between. CDR1 is PRHDT, CDR2 FYEKMQ, per germline (reference sequence). The CDR3 is 15 residues long. CDR3 bases: TGTGCCAGCAGCGCCCTCCGAGGGCTGAACACTGAAGCTTTCTTT. It codes for CASSALRGLNTEAFF.

This chain uses TRBV5-1 with TRBJ2-7, with D tentatively TRBD2 (6 bases). The CDR3 loop spans 16 amino acids. From germline, CDR1 is SGHRS and CDR2 YFSETQ. With 3 bases removed from V and 0 bases from J, the gap between germline ends came to 16 bases. CDR3 nucleotides: TGCGCCAGCAGCTCTCGTCCGCTGGGGGGCTCCTACGAGCAGTACTTC. It codes for CASSSRPLGGSYEQYF.

V is TRBV19 and J is TRBJ2-1; 9 bases are a match to TRBD1. V trimming: 3 bases; J trimming: 7 bases; junction bases outside the gene matches: 10. The CDR3 totals 16 residues. Germline loops: CDR1 LNHDA, CDR2 SQIVND (reference sequence). The CDR3 DNA is TGTGCCAGTAGTATCACGGGACAGGGTGAAGGGAATGAGCAGTTCTTC. Protein: CASSITGQGEGNEQFF.

The chain employs TRBV10-3 and TRBJ1-5, with 8 positions matching TRBD1. Per the germline V gene, CDR1 is ENHRY and CDR2 is SYGVKD. The junction had 3 bases not matched to a gene; V was cut back by 5 bases and J by 3 bases. This CDR3 is 14 amino acids long. The CDR3, as DNA: TGTGCCATCAGTTCGACAGGGGACAATCAGCCCCAGCATTTT. It is translated as CAISSTGDNQPQHF.

The chain uses TRBV10-3 and TRBJ2-5; 11 bases match TRBD1. The J call may not be correct, given that the DNA end is closer to TRBJ2-7. There are 16 residues in the CDR3. Looked up from germline, CDR1 is ENHRY and CDR2 is SYGVKD. CDR3 sequence: CAISDRDRGVSYEQYF. CDR3 nucleotide sequence: TGTGCCATCAGTGATAGGGACAGGGGGGTCTCCTACGAGCAGTACTTC.

The chain joins TRBV7-8 to TRBJ2-5, with 10 bases aligning to TRBD1. The J call may be incorrect, as the DNA end agrees better with TRBJ2-7. There are 16 residues in the CDR3. Germline V gives CDR1 SGHVS, CDR2 FQNEAQ. The CDR3, as DNA: TGTGCCAGCAGCTTAAGGACAGGGGGTGATAGCTACGAGCAGTACTTC. Its protein is CASSLRTGGDSYEQYF.

The chain has TRBV19 and TRBJ2-6; D not certain. Germline lookup yields CDR1 LNHDA and CDR2 SQIVND (reference sequence). This CDR3 comprises 15 residues. Trimming took off 1 base at V and 0 bases at J, with 4 bases between the two ends. CDR3 coding DNA: TGTGCCAGTAGTATAGGGGCCTCTGGGGCCAACGTCCTGACTTTC. Amino acids: CASSIGASGANVLTF.

This chain links TRBV9 with TRBJ2-7, with a weak D call TRBD1 (6 bases). The germline V gene has CDR1 SGDLS and CDR2 YYNGEE. CDR3 length: 15 residues. The ends were cut back, 4 bases at V and 0 bases at J, with 14 bases in the middle. CDR3 region: CASSYRTESSYEQYF. CDR3 coding DNA: TGTGCCAGCAGCTACAGGACAGAGAGCTCCTACGAGCAGTACTTC.

The J gene is TRBJ2-7, the V gene TRBV19; D is perhaps TRBD2 (5 bases). This CDR3 is 13 amino acids long. Germline-derived CDR1 and CDR2 are LNHDA and SQIVND (reference sequence). V was shortened by 3 bases and J by 5 bases, with 11 bases between the two germline ends. CDR3 sequence (DNA): TGTGCCAGTAGTATTGGGCGGGTTGACGAGCAGTACTTC. It specifies CASSIGRVDEQYF.

In nucleotides, the CDR3 is TGCAGCGTGTGGGGGGGGAACACTGAAGCTTTCTTT. Translation: CSVWGGNTEAFF. The rearrangement links TRBV29-1 to TRBJ1-1, with D possibly TRBD1 on 5 matching bases. The CDR3 length is 12 residues. Trimming removed 6 bases at V and 1 base at J, with 9 bases between. Germline V gene lookup returns CDR1 SQVTM and CDR2 ANQGSEA.

J is TRBJ2-3 and V is TRBV10-2, with 8 bases lining up with TRBD1. Trimming took 6 bases from V and 7 from J; bases not matched to a gene: 9. This CDR3 has 14 amino acids. Germline V lookup: CDR1 WSHSY, CDR2 SAAADI. The CDR3 DNA is TGCGCCAGCAGCGCGGACAGGGTTACGAATACGCAGTATTTT. It yields the protein CASSADRVTNTQYF.

The genes are TRBV5-1 and TRBJ1-2; tentatively, D is TRBD1 (5 bases). This CDR3 is built from 15 residues. Trimming stripped 0 bases from V and 6 bases from J, with 15 bases between. Germline V gene lookup returns CDR1 SGHRS and CDR2 YFSETQ. The chain's CDR3 is CASSLVGRLIDGYTF. CDR3 sequence (DNA): TGCGCCAGCAGCTTGGTGGGGCGTCTTATAGATGGCTACACCTTC.

A single count supports this clone. This rearrangement joins TRBV5-1 to TRBJ2-3; 8 nucleotides line up with TRBD1. After removal of 0 bases from V and 4 bases from J, the junction contained 4 bases not matched to a gene. CDR1 and CDR2 (germline): SGHRS, YFSETQ. The length of the CDR3 is 15 residues. The CDR3 DNA reads as TGCGCCAGCAGCTTGGAAGGACAGGGCCCAGATACGCAGTATTTT. It translates to CASSLEGQGPDTQYF.

This clone has only one observation. The genes are TRBV28 and TRBJ1-4; D not resolved. Trimming left V 7 bases short and J 3 bases short, with 9 bases between. The germline gives CDR1 MDHEN, CDR2 SYDVKM. The CDR3 is made up of 13 amino acids. CDR3 sequence: CASNILSNEKLFF. The CDR3 nucleotides are TGTGCCAGCAACATACTATCTAATGAAAAACTGTTTTTT.

This chain connects TRBV30 to TRBJ2-5; D unresolved. The DNA end is more similar to TRBJ2-7, so the J call may be wrong. Germline CDR1 GTSNPN, CDR2 SVGIG (reference sequence). CDR3 length equals 12 residues. This CDR3 reads CAWSVISYEQYF. Here the CDR3 DNA reads TGTGCCTGGAGTGTTATCTCCTACGAGCAGTACTTC.

J is TRBJ1-1 and V is TRBV5-6, with 10 bases fitting TRBD1. This CDR3 is built from 13 residues. Germline V CDR1 and CDR2: SGHDT, YYEEEE. The V segment lost 2 bases and the J segment 11 bases; nucleotides outside the gene matches: 6. CDR3 nucleotide sequence: TGTGCCAGCAGCTTCGGGGACAGGGGCCCCGCTTTCTTT. This gives the protein CASSFGDRGPAFF.

This chain joins TRBV29-1 and TRBJ1-2, with a weak D call TRBD1 (6 bases). V gave up 7 bases and J gave up 6 bases, with 18 bases separating them. The CDR3 is 13 residues long. Germline loops: CDR1 SQVTM, CDR2 ANQGSEA. CDR3 in amino acids: CSAPDRPPDGYTF. CDR3 in DNA: TGCAGCGCCCCCGACAGGCCACCGGATGGCTACACCTTC. The full variable domain, rest sourced from reference TRBV29-1 and TRBJ1-2, is SAVISQKPSRDICQRGTSLTIQCQVDSQVTMMFWYRQQPGQSLTLIATANQGSEATYESGFVIDKFPISRPNLTFSTLTVSNMSPEDSSIYLCSAPDRPPDGYTFGSGTRLTVV.

The V and J genes are TRBV13 and TRBJ2-7; tentative D call: TRBD1 (6 bases). Deletions cut 3 bases from V and 3 bases from J, with 12 bases between. The CDR3 length is 14 residues. The germline V gene encodes CDR1 PRHDT and CDR2 FYEKMQ (reference sequence). Here the CDR3 reads CASSFSDRLYEQYF. CDR3 bases: TGTGCCAGCAGCTTCTCGGACAGACTCTACGAGCAGTACTTC.

The V and J genes are TRBV23-1 and TRBJ2-7; no reliable D call. TRBV23-1 counts as an open reading frame of uncertain function. CDR3 length equals 13 residues. Between the trimmed V and J ends, which lost 4 bases and 5 bases, there was a span of 12 bases. CDR3 protein: CASSPWLRDEQYF. The DNA for the CDR3 is TGCGCCAGCAGTCCCTGGTTGCGCGACGAGCAGTACTTC.